This record looks at one T cell receptor beta chain sequence and its context. Its target antigen remains unknown. One base away there is no much larger clone; base qualities are not given. This sample was included in a study of blood T cell repertoires in COVID-19 (dated by TCRdb to the early 2020s). Looking at the study overall: Collaborator samples came from the United States, Italy and Spain and covered acute and convalescent phases of COVID-19. Where available, HLA class I and class II types were taken from metadata supplied by the sample provider and were not determined by assay-based typing. The repertoires were released in a freely available public database intended as a resource for research on the immune response to SARS-CoV-2. A de-identified subject ID, COVID-19 status, age in years and sex were almost always included in the sample metadata. The dataset comprised deeply sampled blood TCRbeta repertoires from subjects exposed to, actively infected with, or recovered from COVID-19. The material from the prospective study consisted of cDNA or gDNA derived from T cells, B-cell-depleted T cells, or PBMCs. The samples were drawn from two sources: the first 160 participants of the ongoing ImmuneRACE study, and 950 to 1,500 subjects contributed by 6 global collaborators.

Summary of the overall study and its limitations: The quantity of clinical and demographic metadata differed by source and by participant and was supplied without curation.

A second Seattle source provided samples from volunteer blood donors who had recovered from COVID-19. The collaborating institutions used their own protocols to collect whole blood in K2EDTA tubes. For TCRbeta analysis, collaborators shipped samples as frozen whole blood, isolated PBMCs, or DNA extracted from either of those sample types. TCRbeta CDR3 regions were amplified from genomic DNA by means of the immunoSEQ Assay, a bias-controlled multiplex PCR. Concerning the study's data processing: The number of nucleated cells in each sample was estimated from the amplification of reference gene primers within the assay. To quantify the absolute abundance of each unique TCRbeta CDR3 rearrangement, sequence reads were collapsed and filtered. For each sample, productive Simpson clonality was calculated as the square root of Simpson's diversity index across productive rearrangements. The source is immuneACCESS, and TCRdb retained only in-frame sequences with V and J called. Part of the clones is not carried over; for the studies checked, unresolved V genes explain less than half of this, and the remainder is unexplained. V, J and clone size reflect that table, while D and trimming were determined from the DNA. Across this sample there are over 250,000 clones, with 88% seen only once. Clones ranked in the top ten supply 0.9% to 1% of the sample.

The CDR3 measures 17 amino acids from cysteine to phenylalanine. Only CDR3 DNA is held: 51 bases, read in frame from base 1. Per the germline V gene (reference sequence), LGHDT is the CDR1 and YNNKEL is the CDR2. V is cut back by 4 bases and J by 2 bases, with 3 bases in the junction unmatched. The sequence joins TRBV3-1 (or the pseudogene TRBV3-2) to TRBJ2-6, with 12 middle bases fitting TRBD2. This receptor was identified in a woman aged 40 to 50 who had recovered from COVID-19. Sequenced material: peripheral blood. The DNA sequence follows: TGTGCCAGCAGCCCCTGGACTAGCGGGACTGGGGCCAACGTCCTGACTTTC. Translated, this gives CASSPWTSGTGANVLTF.